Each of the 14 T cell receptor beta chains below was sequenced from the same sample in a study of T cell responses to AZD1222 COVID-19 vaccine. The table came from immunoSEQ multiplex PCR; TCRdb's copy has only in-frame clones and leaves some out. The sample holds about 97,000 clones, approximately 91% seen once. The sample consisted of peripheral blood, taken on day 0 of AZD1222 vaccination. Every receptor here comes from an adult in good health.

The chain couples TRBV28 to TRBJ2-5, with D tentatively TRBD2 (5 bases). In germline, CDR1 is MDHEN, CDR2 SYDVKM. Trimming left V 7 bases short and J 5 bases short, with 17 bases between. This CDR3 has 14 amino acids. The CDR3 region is CASTRLARAETQYF. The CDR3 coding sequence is TGTGCCAGCACACGGCTGGCGAGGGCGGAGACCCAGTACTTC.

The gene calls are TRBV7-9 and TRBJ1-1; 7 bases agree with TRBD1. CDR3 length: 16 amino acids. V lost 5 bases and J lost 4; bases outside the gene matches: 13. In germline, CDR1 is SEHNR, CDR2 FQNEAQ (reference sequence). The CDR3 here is CASSTSDRPMGTEAFF. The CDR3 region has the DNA TGTGCCAGCAGCACCTCGGACAGGCCGATGGGCACTGAAGCTTTCTTT.

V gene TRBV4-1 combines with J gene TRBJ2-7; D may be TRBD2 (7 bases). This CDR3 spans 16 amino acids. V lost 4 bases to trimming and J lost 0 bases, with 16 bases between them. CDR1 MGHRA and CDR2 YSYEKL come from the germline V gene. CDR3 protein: CASSPFGGAPSYEQYF. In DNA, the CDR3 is TGCGCCAGCAGCCCTTTTGGGGGGGCACCCTCCTACGAGCAGTACTTC.

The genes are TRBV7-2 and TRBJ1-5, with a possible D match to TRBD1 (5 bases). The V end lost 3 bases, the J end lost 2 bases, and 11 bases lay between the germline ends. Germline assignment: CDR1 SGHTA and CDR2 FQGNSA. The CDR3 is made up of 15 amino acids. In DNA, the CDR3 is TGTGCCAGCAGCTTGGGCAGGGAGCGCAATCAGCCCCAGCATTTT. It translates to CASSLGRERNQPQHF.

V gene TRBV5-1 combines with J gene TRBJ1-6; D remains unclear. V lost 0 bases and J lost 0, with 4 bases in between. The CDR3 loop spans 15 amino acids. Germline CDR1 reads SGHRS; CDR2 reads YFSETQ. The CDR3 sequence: CASSLDSSYNSPLHF. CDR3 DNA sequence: TGCGCCAGCAGCTTGGACAGCTCCTATAATTCACCCCTCCACTTT. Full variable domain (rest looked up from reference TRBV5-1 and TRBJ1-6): KAGVTQTPRYLIKTRGQQVTLSCSPISGHRSVSWYQQTPGQGLQFLFEYFSETQRNKGNFPGRFSGRQFSNSRSEMNVSTLELGDSALYLCASSLDSSYNSPLHFGNGTRLTVT.

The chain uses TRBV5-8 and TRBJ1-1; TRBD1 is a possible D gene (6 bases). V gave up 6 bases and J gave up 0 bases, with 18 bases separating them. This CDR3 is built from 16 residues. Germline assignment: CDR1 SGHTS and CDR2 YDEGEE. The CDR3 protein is CASTGGGVLVNTEAFF. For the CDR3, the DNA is TGTGCCAGCACCGGCGGGGGCGTTTTGGTGAACACTGAAGCTTTCTTT. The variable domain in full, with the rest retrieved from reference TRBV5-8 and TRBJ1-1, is EAGVTQSPTHLIKTRGQQATLRCSPISGHTSVYWYQQALGLGLQFLLWYDEGEERNRGNFPPRFSGRQFPNYSSELNVNALELEDSALYLCASTGGGVLVNTEAFFGQGTRLTVV.

The CDR3 sequence is CASSPRQGSPPLHF. The CDR3, as DNA: TGTGCCAGCAGTCCCCGACAGGGTAGTCCACCCCTCCACTTT. This chain connects TRBV27 to TRBJ1-6, with 7 bases that match TRBD1. V lost 5 bases and J lost 11; bases outside the gene matches: 9. Germline V gene data show CDR1 as MNHEY and CDR2 as SMNVEV (reference sequence). The CDR3 consists of 14 residues.

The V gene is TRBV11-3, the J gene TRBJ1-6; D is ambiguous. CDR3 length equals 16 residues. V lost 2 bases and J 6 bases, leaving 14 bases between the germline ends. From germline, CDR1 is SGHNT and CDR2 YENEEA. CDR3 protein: CASSLYAGSSNSPLHF. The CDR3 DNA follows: TGTGCCAGCAGCTTATATGCAGGTTCTAGTAATTCACCCCTCCACTTT.

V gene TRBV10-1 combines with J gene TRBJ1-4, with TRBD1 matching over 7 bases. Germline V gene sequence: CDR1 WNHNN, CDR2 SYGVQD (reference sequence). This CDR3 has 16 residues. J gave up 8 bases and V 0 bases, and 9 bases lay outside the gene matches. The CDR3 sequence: CASSESNGTVREKLFF. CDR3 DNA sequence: TGCGCCAGCAGTGAGTCGAACGGGACAGTGAGAGAAAAACTGTTTTTT.

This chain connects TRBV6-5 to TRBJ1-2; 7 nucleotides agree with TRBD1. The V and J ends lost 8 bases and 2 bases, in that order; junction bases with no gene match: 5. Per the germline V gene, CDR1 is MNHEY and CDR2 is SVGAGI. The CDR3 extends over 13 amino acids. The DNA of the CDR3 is TGTGCCAGCCCCGGACAGGCAAACTATGGCTACACCTTC. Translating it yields CASPGQANYGYTF.

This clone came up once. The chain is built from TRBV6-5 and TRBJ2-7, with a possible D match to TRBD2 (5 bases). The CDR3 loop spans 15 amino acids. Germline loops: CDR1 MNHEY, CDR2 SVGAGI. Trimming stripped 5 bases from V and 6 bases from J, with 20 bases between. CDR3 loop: CASSMTGPNAGEQYF. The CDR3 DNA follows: TGTGCCAGCAGTATGACTGGACCAAACGCGGGCGAGCAGTACTTC.

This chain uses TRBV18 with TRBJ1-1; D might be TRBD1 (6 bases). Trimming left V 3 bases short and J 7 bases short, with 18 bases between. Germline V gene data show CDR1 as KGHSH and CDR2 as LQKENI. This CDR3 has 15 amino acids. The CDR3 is CASSPHREVGHEAFF. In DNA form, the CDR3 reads TGTGCCAGCTCACCCCACAGGGAAGTAGGGCATGAAGCTTTCTTT.

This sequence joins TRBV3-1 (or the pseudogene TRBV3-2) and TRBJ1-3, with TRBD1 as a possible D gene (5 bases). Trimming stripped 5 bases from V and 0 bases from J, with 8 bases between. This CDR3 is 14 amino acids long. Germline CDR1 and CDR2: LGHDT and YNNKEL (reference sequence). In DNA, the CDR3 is TGTGCCAGCAGCTGGGGGACCTCTGGAAACACCATATATTTT. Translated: CASSWGTSGNTIYF.

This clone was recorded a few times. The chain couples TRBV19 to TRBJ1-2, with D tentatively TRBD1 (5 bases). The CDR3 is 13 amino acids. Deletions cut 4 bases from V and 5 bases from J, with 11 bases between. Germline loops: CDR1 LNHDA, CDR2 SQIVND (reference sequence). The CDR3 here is CASSRGLTYGYTF. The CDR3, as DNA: TGTGCCAGTAGTAGGGGACTGACTTATGGCTACACCTTC.